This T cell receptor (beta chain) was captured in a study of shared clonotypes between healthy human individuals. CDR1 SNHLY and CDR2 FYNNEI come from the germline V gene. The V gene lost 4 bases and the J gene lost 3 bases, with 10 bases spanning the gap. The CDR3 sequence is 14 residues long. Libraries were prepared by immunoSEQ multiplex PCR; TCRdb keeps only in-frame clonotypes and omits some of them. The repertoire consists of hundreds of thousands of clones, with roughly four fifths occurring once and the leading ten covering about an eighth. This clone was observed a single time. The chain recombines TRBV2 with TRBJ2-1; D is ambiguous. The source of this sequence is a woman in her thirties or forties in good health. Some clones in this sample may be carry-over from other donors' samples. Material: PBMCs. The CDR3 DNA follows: TGTGCCAGCAGTGTTCTGGCTGGCTACAATGAGCAGTTCTTC. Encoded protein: CASSVLAGYNEQFF.